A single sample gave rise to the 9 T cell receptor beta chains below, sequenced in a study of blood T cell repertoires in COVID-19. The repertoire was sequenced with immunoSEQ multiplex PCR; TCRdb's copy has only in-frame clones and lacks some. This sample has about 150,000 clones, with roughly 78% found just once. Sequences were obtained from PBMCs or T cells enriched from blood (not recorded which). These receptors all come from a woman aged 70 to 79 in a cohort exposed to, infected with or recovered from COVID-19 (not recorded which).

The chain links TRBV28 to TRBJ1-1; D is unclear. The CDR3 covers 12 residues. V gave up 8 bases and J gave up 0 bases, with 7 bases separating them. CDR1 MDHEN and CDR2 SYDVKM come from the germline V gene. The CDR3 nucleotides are TGTGCCAGCCGGGGAGTGAACACTGAAGCTTTCTTT. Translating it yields CASRGVNTEAFF.

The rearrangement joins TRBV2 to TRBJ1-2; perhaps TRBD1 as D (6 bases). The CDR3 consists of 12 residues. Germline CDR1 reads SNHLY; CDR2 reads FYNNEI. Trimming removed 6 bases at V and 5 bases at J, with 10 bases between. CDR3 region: CASSGTRYGYTF. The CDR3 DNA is TGTGCCAGCAGCGGGACAAGATATGGCTACACCTTC.

The CDR3 is CASSYEGGGDQPQHF. CDR3 bases: TGTGCCAGCAGTTACGAGGGGGGGGGTGATCAGCCCCAGCATTTT. V gene TRBV6-5 combines with J gene TRBJ1-5; TRBD1 is a possible D gene (6 bases). The CDR3 loop spans 15 amino acids. The V end was cut by 2 bases, the J end by 5 bases, with 13 bases between. The germline V gene encodes CDR1 MNHEY and CDR2 SVGAGI.

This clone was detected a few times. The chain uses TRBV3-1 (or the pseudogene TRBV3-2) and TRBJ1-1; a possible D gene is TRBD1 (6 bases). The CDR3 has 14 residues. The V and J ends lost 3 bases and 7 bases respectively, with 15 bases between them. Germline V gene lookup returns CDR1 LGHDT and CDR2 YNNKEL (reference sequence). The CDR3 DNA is TGTGCCAGCAGCCATACCCAGGGGTCAATTGAAGCTTTCTTT. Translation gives CASSHTQGSIEAFF.

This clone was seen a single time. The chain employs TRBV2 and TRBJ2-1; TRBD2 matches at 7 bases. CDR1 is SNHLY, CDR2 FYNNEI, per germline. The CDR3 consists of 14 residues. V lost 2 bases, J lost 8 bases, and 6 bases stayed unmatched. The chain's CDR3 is CASSETGGSYEQFF. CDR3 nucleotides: TGTGCCAGCAGTGAAACTGGCGGGAGCTATGAGCAGTTCTTC.

The CDR3 loop is CASSLKLAGGGTDTQYF. In nucleotides, the CDR3 is TGTGCCAGCAGCTTGAAACTAGCGGGAGGGGGGACAGATACGCAGTATTTT. The V call is TRBV5-4, the J call TRBJ2-3; 13 positions match TRBD2. Germline V gene lookup returns CDR1 SGHNT and CDR2 YYREEE (reference sequence). The CDR3 length is 17 residues. V lost 1 base to trimming and J lost 3 bases; unmatched junction nucleotides: 5.

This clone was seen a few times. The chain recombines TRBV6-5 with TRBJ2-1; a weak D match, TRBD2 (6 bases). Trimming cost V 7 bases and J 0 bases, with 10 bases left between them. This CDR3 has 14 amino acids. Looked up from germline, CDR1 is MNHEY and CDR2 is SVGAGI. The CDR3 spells CASTREISYNEQFF. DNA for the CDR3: TGTGCCAGCACCCGGGAGATCTCCTACAATGAGCAGTTCTTC.

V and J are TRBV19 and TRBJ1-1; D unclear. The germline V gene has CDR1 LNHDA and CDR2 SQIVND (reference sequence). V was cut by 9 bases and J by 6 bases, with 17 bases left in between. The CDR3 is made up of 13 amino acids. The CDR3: CASSAARAAEAFF. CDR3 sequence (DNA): TGTGCCAGCTCAGCGGCGAGGGCGGCTGAAGCTTTCTTT.

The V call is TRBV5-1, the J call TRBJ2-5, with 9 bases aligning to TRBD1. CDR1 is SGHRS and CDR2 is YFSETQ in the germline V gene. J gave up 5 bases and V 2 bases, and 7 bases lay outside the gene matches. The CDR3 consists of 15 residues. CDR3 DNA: TGCGCCAGCAGCTTACTGGGACAGGGAGGCGAGACCCAGTACTTC. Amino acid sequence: CASSLLGQGGETQYF.